This T cell receptor (beta chain) stems from a study of Ad26.COV2.S vaccination and SARS-CoV-2 variants. Treatment denoted: 15 to 20 received Ad26.COV2.S at low or high dose, single or two shots; five or six received placebo; per-sample allocation not given. The samples date from day 63 after the first vaccine or placebo injection. The repertoire was sequenced with immunoSEQ multiplex PCR; TCRdb's copy has only in-frame clones and lacks some. The repertoire holds about 480,000 clones, 70% to 90% seen once, with roughly 13% in the top ten. CDR1 and CDR2 (germline): SGHVS, FQNEAQ. The V end was cut by 5 bases, the J end by 7 bases, with 17 bases between. The length of the CDR3 is 15 residues.

The V and J genes are TRBV7-8 and TRBJ2-2, with no clear D. This TCR was recovered from a person aged 18-60 years who received the Ad26.COV2.S COVID-19 vaccine or a placebo. Sequencing was performed on peripheral blood, taken in a trial of Ad26.COV2.S vaccine versus placebo. The CDR3: CASSLLAVGGGELFF. The CDR3 DNA follows: TGTGCCAGCAGCCTGTTGGCGGTCGGCGGCGGGGAGCTGTTTTTT.